This T cell receptor beta chain was observed in a study of shared clonotypes between healthy human individuals. The assay was immunoSEQ multiplex PCR, and TCRdb's table has in-frame clones only and misses some. The sample has over a million clones, roughly 96% seen once. V was shortened by 5 bases and J by 4 bases, with 12 bases between the two germline ends. This CDR3 spans 14 amino acids. CDR1 is SGHTA and CDR2 is FQGTGA in the germline V gene. What was sequenced was naive CD4+ T cells sorted from blood. The sample's subset: CD45RA+ positively selected. The chain has TRBV7-3 and TRBJ2-1; D may correspond to TRBD1 or TRBD2 (5 bases each). This receptor was taken from a young man in good health. The CDR3 sequence: CASSKDGGYNEQFF. CDR3 DNA: TGTGCCAGCAGCAAGGATGGGGGATACAATGAGCAGTTCTTC.